The 30 T cell receptor beta chains below were found in one sample sequenced in a study of T cell repertoires in cytomegalovirus infection. MiXCR, applied by TCRdb to the reads, yields one record per CDR3 protein. The sample comprises 150,000 to 200,000 distinct CDR3 sequences, roughly 15% of which are singletons, and 20% to 25% rests with the top ten. Sequencing was done on a sample of CD8+ T cells from PBMCs. The receptors were sampled from a human donor in good health (CMV status not recorded). Some clones in this sample may be carry-over from other donors' samples.

A few counts support this clonotype. This chain links TRBV9 with TRBJ2-3; no reliable D call. The CDR3 has 16 residues. V was trimmed by 3 bases and J by 3 bases, leaving 17 bases between them. Looked up from germline, CDR1 is SGDLS and CDR2 is YYNGEE. The CDR3 DNA follows: TGTGCCAGCAGCGGACCCTCTGGCGGAGAGACAGATACGCAGTATTTT. It translates to CASSGPSGGETDTQYF.

J is TRBJ1-5 and V is TRBV28; 10 positions match TRBD1. Looked up from germline, CDR1 is MDHEN and CDR2 is SYDVKM. This CDR3 has 17 residues. V shed 7 bases, J shed 3 bases, and the junction held 12 bases outside the gene matches. The CDR3 sequence: CASTYGGTGVFNQPQHF. CDR3 sequence (DNA): TGTGCCAGCACATATGGTGGGACAGGGGTATTCAATCAGCCCCAGCATTTT.

This clonotype occurred a few times. The genes are TRBV12-3 or TRBV12-4 and TRBJ2-1; D gene unclear. CDR3 length: 13 residues. The V and J ends lost 5 bases and 6 bases respectively, with 11 bases between them. The DNA of the CDR3 is TGTGCCAGCAGTCCCACAGCACGCAATGAGCAGTTCTTC. Protein product: CASSPTARNEQFF.

In its sample, this clonotype was seen a few times. The V call is TRBV15, the J call TRBJ2-7, with D possibly matching TRBD1 (7 bases). The CDR3 consists of 16 residues. Germline V gene lookup returns CDR1 LNHNV and CDR2 YYDKDF (reference sequence). With 5 bases removed from V and 6 bases from J, the gap between germline ends came to 23 bases. The chain's CDR3 is CATSPVGTAGRSEQYF. The DNA of the CDR3 is TGTGCCACCAGCCCAGTCGGGACAGCGGGCCGGAGCGAGCAGTACTTC.

The CDR3 is CASSFWGASEQYF. Written as DNA, the CDR3 is TGCGCCAGCAGCTTCTGGGGGGCAAGCGAGCAGTACTTC. The chain employs TRBV5-1 and TRBJ2-7; D is perhaps TRBD1 or TRBD2 (6 bases each). V dropped 2 bases and J dropped 6 bases, with 12 bases sitting between them. Germline V gives CDR1 SGHRS, CDR2 YFSETQ. The CDR3 totals 13 residues.

This clonotype was picked up a small number of times. The chain uses TRBV7-8 and TRBJ2-7, with a tentative D call TRBD1 (6 bases). The CDR3 has 15 amino acids. Trimming took 5 bases from V and 3 from J, leaving 17 bases between them. Germline V CDR1 and CDR2: SGHVS, FQNEAQ. The chain's CDR3 is CASSTQTGEGYEQYF. CDR3 DNA sequence: TGTGCCAGCAGCACCCAGACAGGAGAAGGCTACGAGCAGTACTTC.

The genes are TRBV28 and TRBJ1-1; TRBD1 might be the D (6 bases). The V gene lost 1 base and the J gene lost 1 base, with 10 bases spanning the gap. This CDR3 spans 15 amino acids. CDR1 MDHEN and CDR2 SYDVKM come from the germline V gene. CDR3 nucleotide sequence: TGTGCCAGCAGTTTATCCAGGGGCCAGAACACTGAAGCTTTCTTT. Translating it yields CASSLSRGQNTEAFF. Looking up the rest from reference TRBV28 and TRBJ1-1 gives the full variable domain: DVKVTQSSRYLVKRTGEKVFLECVQDMDHENMFWYRQDPGLGLRLIYFSYDVKMKEKGDIPEGYSVSREKKERFSLILESASTNQTSMYLCASSLSRGQNTEAFFGQGTRLTVV.

This clonotype turned up a few times. Here the CDR3 reads CASSQWTDGFYTEAFF. CDR3 bases: TGCGCCAGCAGTCAATGGACAGACGGGTTCTACACTGAAGCTTTCTTT. V gene TRBV23-1 combines with J gene TRBJ1-1, with TRBD1 as a possible D gene (6 bases). TRBV23-1 is recorded as an ORF, its role being uncertain. The length of the CDR3 is 16 residues. The V and J ends lost 1 base and 3 bases respectively, with 15 bases between them.

The gene calls are TRBV20-1 and TRBJ2-7; tentatively, D is TRBD1 (6 bases). Trimming pared 2 bases from V and 4 bases from J, leaving 12 bases between. The CDR3 is 13 amino acids. The germline CDR1 and CDR2 sequences are DFQATT and SNEGSKA (reference sequence). The chain's CDR3 is CSARQPDSYEQYF. The CDR3 DNA follows: TGCAGTGCTAGACAACCGGACAGTTACGAGCAGTACTTC.

This clonotype was seen a handful of times. V and J are TRBV7-9 and TRBJ2-7, with 7 positions matching TRBD1. After removal of 7 bases from V and 0 bases from J, the junction contained 6 bases not matched to a gene. In germline, CDR1 is SEHNR, CDR2 FQNEAQ (reference sequence). The CDR3 covers 14 residues. The CDR3 reads CASTGQEISYEQYF. CDR3 in DNA: TGTGCCAGCACCGGACAGGAGATCTCCTACGAGCAGTACTTC.

The chain is built from TRBV12-3 or TRBV12-4 and TRBJ2-7, with 8 bases lining up with TRBD1. V trimming: 3 bases; J trimming: 5 bases; junction bases outside the gene matches: 12. The CDR3 is made up of 16 amino acids. The CDR3 protein is CASSFMVQGVGDEQYF. Written as DNA, the CDR3 is TGTGCCAGCAGTTTTATGGTACAGGGGGTGGGGGACGAGCAGTACTTC.

This clonotype was seen just once. The chain carries TRBV11-2 and TRBJ2-5; no reliable D call. Germline lookup yields CDR1 SGHAT and CDR2 FQNNGV. This CDR3 comprises 13 residues. Trimming removed 2 bases at V and 4 bases at J, with 8 bases between. CDR3: CASSLNSPETQYF. CDR3 DNA sequence: TGTGCCAGCAGCTTAAATTCCCCAGAGACCCAGTACTTC.

The CDR3 nucleotides are TGCAGCGTTGTAGGGGATAACTATGGCTACACCTTC. Its protein is CSVVGDNYGYTF. The V gene is TRBV29-1, the J gene TRBJ1-2; D may be TRBD1 (5 bases). Germline V gives CDR1 SQVTM, CDR2 ANQGSEA. The CDR3 has 12 residues. Deletions cut 4 bases from V and 1 base from J, with 7 bases between.

The chain uses TRBV4-3 and TRBJ1-2; a possible D gene is TRBD1 (5 bases). The V end was cut by 0 bases, the J end by 1 base, with 9 bases between. Germline lookup yields CDR1 LGHNA and CDR2 YSLEER. The CDR3 is 15 residues long. The chain's CDR3 is CASSQDRGINYGYTF. Written as DNA, the CDR3 is TGCGCCAGCAGCCAAGATCGGGGGATTAACTATGGCTACACCTTC.

The rearrangement uses TRBV4-3 and TRBJ1-1; 7 positions match TRBD1. This CDR3 comprises 16 residues. The ends lost 0 bases at V and 5 bases at J; junction bases unmatched: 9. Germline CDR1 reads LGHNA; CDR2 reads YSLEER. For the CDR3, the DNA is TGCGCCAGCAGCCAAGATCTAGGGGGCCGGGGAACTGAAGCTTTCTTT. Protein product: CASSQDLGGRGTEAFF.

This clonotype was counted only a few times. The chain couples TRBV7-9 to TRBJ2-7, with a possible D match to TRBD2 (5 bases). Between the trimmed V and J ends, which lost 5 bases and 7 bases, there was a span of 21 bases. The CDR3 has 15 amino acids. The V gene's germline CDR1 is SEHNR and CDR2 FQNEAQ (reference sequence). As DNA, the CDR3 is TGTGCCAGCAGCCGTGCCGGGGTGGGGAGTGCTGAGCAGTACTTC. Encoded protein: CASSRAGVGSAEQYF.

The chain recombines TRBV11-2 with TRBJ2-5, with a possible D match to TRBD1 (5 bases). The CDR3 covers 15 residues. The V and J ends lost 1 base and 7 bases respectively, with 16 bases between them. Germline loops: CDR1 SGHAT, CDR2 FQNNGV. The CDR3 DNA is TGTGCCAGCAGCTTAGGTGACAGCCCATACGCGACCCAGTACTTC. Translation: CASSLGDSPYATQYF.

This clonotype occurred a few times. The V gene is TRBV6-2 or TRBV6-3, the J gene TRBJ2-2; D is undetermined. The CDR3 sequence is 16 residues long. V lost 7 bases and J lost 0, with 15 bases in between. Germline CDR1 is MNHEY and CDR2 is SVGEGT. CDR3 loop: CASTPPGGANTGELFF. For the CDR3, the DNA is TGTGCCAGCACCCCACCGGGCGGTGCGAACACCGGGGAGCTGTTTTTT.

V and J are TRBV28 and TRBJ1-2; TRBD1 matches at 9 bases. This CDR3 contains 14 residues. Germline loops: CDR1 MDHEN, CDR2 SYDVKM. Unmatched junction bases numbered 6, after V lost 6 bases and J lost 4 bases. CDR3: CASSGQGTGYGYTF. For the CDR3, the DNA is TGTGCCAGCAGCGGACAGGGGACGGGCTATGGCTACACCTTC.

This clonotype was picked up a small number of times. A much more abundant neighbour one base away suggests this may be a read error. This rearrangement joins TRBV28 to TRBJ2-7; 7 bases are shared with TRBD1. The CDR3 is 13 residues long. Germline CDR1 reads MDHEN; CDR2 reads SYDVKM. V dropped 6 bases and J dropped 3; count of bases not matched to a gene: 5. CDR3 loop: CASRPGTDYEQYF. DNA for the CDR3: TGTGCCAGCAGGCCCGGGACAGACTACGAGCAGTACTTC.

The chain joins TRBV6-2 or TRBV6-3 to TRBJ2-3, with D tentatively TRBD1 (5 bases). Trimming removed 2 bases from V and 4 bases from J, with 16 bases in between. Germline-derived CDR1 and CDR2 are MNHEY and SVGEGT. This CDR3 is 16 amino acids long. The CDR3 sequence is CASSYGEDKTSDTQYF. CDR3 sequence (DNA): TGTGCCAGCAGTTACGGCGAGGACAAAACCTCAGATACGCAGTATTTT.

The rearrangement uses TRBV12-3 or TRBV12-4 and TRBJ2-1, with D possibly being TRBD1 (6 bases). V was cut by 7 bases and J by 4 bases, with 11 bases left in between. The CDR3 loop spans 13 amino acids. The CDR3 nucleotides are TGTGCCAGCACCCTACAGGGTTACAATGAGCAGTTCTTC. Its protein product is CASTLQGYNEQFF.

The chain couples TRBV28 to TRBJ2-1; 11 bases match TRBD2. Germline CDR1 and CDR2: MDHEN and SYDVKM. V lost 2 bases, J lost 4 bases, and 10 bases stayed unmatched. This CDR3 spans 18 amino acids. CDR3: CASSLGVIAGGLYNEQFF. CDR3 nucleotides: TGTGCCAGCAGTTTAGGGGTGATAGCGGGGGGGCTATACAATGAGCAGTTCTTC.

A few counts support this clonotype. V gene TRBV7-8 combines with J gene TRBJ2-1, with TRBD2 identical over 7 bases. This CDR3 contains 15 residues. V trimming: 5 bases; J trimming: 3 bases; junction bases outside the gene matches: 7. Per the germline V gene, CDR1 is SGHVS and CDR2 is FQNEAQ. Here the CDR3 reads CASSLGVAGYNEQFF. CDR3 coding DNA: TGTGCCAGCAGCCTTGGAGTAGCGGGCTACAATGAGCAGTTCTTC.

The rearrangement uses TRBV6-2 or TRBV6-3 and TRBJ2-1; D call uncertain. V was clipped by 0 bases and J by 6 bases, with 12 bases between them. The germline CDR1 and CDR2 sequences are MNHEY and SVGEGT. The CDR3 totals 15 residues. This chain's CDR3 is CASSYSSIGGNEQFF. The CDR3 bases are TGTGCCAGCAGTTACTCGAGTATTGGTGGCAATGAGCAGTTCTTC.

This clonotype was seen a few times. J is TRBJ2-5 and V is TRBV4-3; D possibly corresponds to TRBD2 (5 bases). Looked up from germline, CDR1 is LGHNA and CDR2 is YSLEER. Between the trimmed V and J ends, which lost 0 bases and 4 bases, there was a span of 12 bases. This CDR3 spans 15 amino acids. The CDR3 DNA is TGCGCCAGCAGCCAAGAGCCGGGGATGGGAGAGACCCAGTACTTC. Translated, it gives CASSQEPGMGETQYF.

This clonotype was counted many times. The gene calls are TRBV7-9 and TRBJ2-5, with D tentatively TRBD1 (6 bases). Trimming left V 4 bases short and J 7 bases short, with 28 bases between. The CDR3 has 18 residues. Germline-derived CDR1 and CDR2 are SEHNR and FQNEAQ (reference sequence). This chain's CDR3 is CASSSNNDQGRPGWTQYF. CDR3 nucleotide sequence: TGTGCCAGCAGCTCAAACAACGACCAGGGGCGGCCGGGATGGACCCAGTACTTC.

This clonotype appeared a few times. The chain recombines TRBV27 with TRBJ2-1; D gene unclear. V lost 5 bases, J lost 7 bases, and 15 bases lay in between. CDR3 length equals 14 residues. Germline V gene data show CDR1 as MNHEY and CDR2 as SMNVEV (reference sequence). CDR3 nucleotide sequence: TGTGCCAGCAGTCCTAGGGCCCGGGTTAATGAGCAGTTCTTC. Protein: CASSPRARVNEQFF.

The CDR3 is CASSQGAGNSPLHF. The CDR3 coding sequence is TGCGCCAGCAGCCAAGGGGCAGGGAATTCACCCCTCCACTTT. This chain links TRBV4-3 with TRBJ1-6; TRBD1 is a possible D gene (5 bases). The germline CDR1 and CDR2 sequences are LGHNA and YSLEER. The CDR3 loop spans 14 amino acids. V lost 1 base and J 7 bases, leaving 8 bases between the germline ends.

In its sample, this clonotype is medium-sized. This chain links TRBV7-2 with TRBJ1-1; no reliable D call. V lost 6 bases to trimming and J lost 5 bases, with 19 bases between them. The germline V gene has CDR1 SGHTA and CDR2 FQGNSA. The CDR3 totals 15 residues. CDR3 in amino acids: CASRLGSGLSTEAFF. The CDR3 nucleotides are TGTGCCAGCAGGCTAGGGTCCGGGTTATCTACTGAAGCTTTCTTT.